This T cell receptor (beta chain) was documented in a study of early T cells in non-severe SARS-CoV-2 infection. V lost 5 bases and J 4 bases, leaving 11 bases between the germline ends. CDR1 and CDR2 (germline): SGHAT, FQNNGV. There are 13 residues in the CDR3. From the 5' RACE reads, TCRdb called clonotypes with MiXCR, one entry per CDR3 protein. This table holds about 48,000 distinct CDR3 sequences, around 5.2% found once. Material: whole blood. This sequence joins TRBV11-2 and TRBJ1-2; TRBD1 might be the D (5 bases). The receptor's source is an adult who was a healthcare worker with PCR-confirmed SARS-CoV-2 infection or an uninfected control (not recorded which). CDR3 coding DNA: TGTGCCAGCAGCCGGGACGGACTCTATGGCTACACCTTC. This encodes CASSRDGLYGYTF.